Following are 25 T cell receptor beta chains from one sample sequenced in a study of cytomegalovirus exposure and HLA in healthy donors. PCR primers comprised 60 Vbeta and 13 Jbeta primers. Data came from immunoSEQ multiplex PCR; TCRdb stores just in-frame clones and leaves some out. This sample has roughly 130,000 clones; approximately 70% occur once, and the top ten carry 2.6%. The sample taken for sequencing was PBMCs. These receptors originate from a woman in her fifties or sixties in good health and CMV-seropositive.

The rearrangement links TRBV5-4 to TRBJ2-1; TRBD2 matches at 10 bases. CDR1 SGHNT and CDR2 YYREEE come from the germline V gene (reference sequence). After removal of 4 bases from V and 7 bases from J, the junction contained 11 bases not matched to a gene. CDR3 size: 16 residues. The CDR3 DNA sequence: TGTGCCAGCAGCCCCACAGGGGGAGCGGGGGGGAATGAGCAGTTCTTC. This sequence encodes CASSPTGGAGGNEQFF.

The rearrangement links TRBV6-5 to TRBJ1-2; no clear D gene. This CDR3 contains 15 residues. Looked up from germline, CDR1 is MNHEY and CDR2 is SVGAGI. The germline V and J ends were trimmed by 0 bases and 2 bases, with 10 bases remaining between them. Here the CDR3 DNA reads TGTGCCAGCAGTTACTCCCGATCGGGAAACTATGGCTACACCTTC. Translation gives CASSYSRSGNYGYTF.

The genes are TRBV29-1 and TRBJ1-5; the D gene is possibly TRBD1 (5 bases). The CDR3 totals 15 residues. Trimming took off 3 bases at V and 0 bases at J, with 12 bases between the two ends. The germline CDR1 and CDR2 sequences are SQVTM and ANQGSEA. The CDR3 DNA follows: TGCAGCGTTGATCAGGGTCCCTATAGCAATCAGCCCCAGCATTTT. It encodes CSVDQGPYSNQPQHF. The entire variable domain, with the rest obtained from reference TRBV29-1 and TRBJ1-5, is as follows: SAVISQKPSRDICQRGTSLTIQCQVDSQVTMMFWYRQQPGQSLTLIATANQGSEATYESGFVIDKFPISRPNLTFSTLTVSNMSPEDSSIYLCSVDQGPYSNQPQHFGDGTRLSIL.

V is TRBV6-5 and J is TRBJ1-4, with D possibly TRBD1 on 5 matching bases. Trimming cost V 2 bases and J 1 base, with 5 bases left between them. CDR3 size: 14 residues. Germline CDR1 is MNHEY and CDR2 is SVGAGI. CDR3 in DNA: TGTGCCAGCAGTTACGACAGAACTAATGAAAAACTGTTTTTT. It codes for CASSYDRTNEKLFF.

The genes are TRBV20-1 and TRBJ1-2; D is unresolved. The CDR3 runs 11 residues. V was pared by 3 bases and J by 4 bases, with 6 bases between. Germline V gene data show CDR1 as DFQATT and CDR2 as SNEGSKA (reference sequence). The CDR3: CSARSGYGYTF. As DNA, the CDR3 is TGCAGTGCTAGGTCGGGCTATGGCTACACCTTC.

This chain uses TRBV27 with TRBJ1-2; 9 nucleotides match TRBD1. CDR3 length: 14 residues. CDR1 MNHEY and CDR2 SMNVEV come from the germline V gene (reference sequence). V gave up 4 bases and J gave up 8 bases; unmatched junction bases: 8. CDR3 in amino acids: CASSSNRGLGGYTF. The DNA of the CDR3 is TGTGCCAGCAGTTCGAACAGGGGGCTGGGGGGCTACACCTTC.

CDR3 in DNA: TGCGCCAGCAGCCGGACTAGCGGGTCCTACGAGCAGTACTTC. Amino acids: CASSRTSGSYEQYF. The V gene is TRBV5-1, the J gene TRBJ2-7; 11 bases match TRBD2. Per the germline V gene, CDR1 is SGHRS and CDR2 is YFSETQ. The CDR3 runs 14 residues. Germline trimming cut 4 bases from V and 1 base from J; bases unmatched to any gene: 1.

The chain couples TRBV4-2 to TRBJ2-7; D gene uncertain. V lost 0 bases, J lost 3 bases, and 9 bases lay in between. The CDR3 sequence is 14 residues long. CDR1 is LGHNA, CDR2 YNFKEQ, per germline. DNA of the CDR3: TGTGCCAGCAGCCAAGAATTTCACAGCTACGAGCAGTACTTC. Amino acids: CASSQEFHSYEQYF.

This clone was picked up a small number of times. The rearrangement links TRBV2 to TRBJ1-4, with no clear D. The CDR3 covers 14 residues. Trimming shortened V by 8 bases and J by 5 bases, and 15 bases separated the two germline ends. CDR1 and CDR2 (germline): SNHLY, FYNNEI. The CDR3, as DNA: TGTGCCAGCTATCGAAACATCCCAAATGAAAAACTGTTTTTT. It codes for CASYRNIPNEKLFF.

The CDR3 loop reads CASSVRGLGEQFF. The CDR3 DNA follows: TGTGCCAGCAGCGTACGAGGGCTGGGCGAGCAGTTCTTC. The rearrangement joins TRBV9 to TRBJ2-1; maybe TRBD2 (5 bases). CDR3 length: 13 amino acids. With 1 base removed from V and 10 bases from J, the gap between germline ends came to 12 bases. Germline V lookup: CDR1 SGDLS, CDR2 YYNGEE.

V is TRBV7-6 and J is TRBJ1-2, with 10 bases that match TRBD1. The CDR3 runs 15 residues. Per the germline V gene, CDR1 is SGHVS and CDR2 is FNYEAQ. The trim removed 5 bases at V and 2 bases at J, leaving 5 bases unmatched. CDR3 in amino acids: CASSPRQGANYGYTF. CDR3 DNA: TGTGCCAGCAGCCCGAGACAGGGGGCGAACTATGGCTACACCTTC.

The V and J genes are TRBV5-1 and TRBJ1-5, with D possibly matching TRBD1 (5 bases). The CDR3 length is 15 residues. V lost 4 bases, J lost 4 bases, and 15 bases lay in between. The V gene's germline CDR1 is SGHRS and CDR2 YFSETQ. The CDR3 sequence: CASSPGMGKNQPQHF. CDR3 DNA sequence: TGCGCCAGCAGCCCAGGGATGGGGAAAAATCAGCCCCAGCATTTT.

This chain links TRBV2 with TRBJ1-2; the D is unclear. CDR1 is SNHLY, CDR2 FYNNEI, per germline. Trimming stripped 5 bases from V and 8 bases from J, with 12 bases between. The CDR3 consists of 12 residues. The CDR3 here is CASSRSNWGYTF. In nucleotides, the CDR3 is TGTGCCAGCAGTCGCTCCAACTGGGGCTACACCTTC.

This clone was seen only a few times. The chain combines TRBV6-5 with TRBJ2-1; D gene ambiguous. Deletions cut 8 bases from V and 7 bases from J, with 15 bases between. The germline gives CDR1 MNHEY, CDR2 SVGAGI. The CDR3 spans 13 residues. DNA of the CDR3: TGTGCCAGCTCCAACTGGGCTGGGAATGAGCAGTTCTTC. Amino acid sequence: CASSNWAGNEQFF.

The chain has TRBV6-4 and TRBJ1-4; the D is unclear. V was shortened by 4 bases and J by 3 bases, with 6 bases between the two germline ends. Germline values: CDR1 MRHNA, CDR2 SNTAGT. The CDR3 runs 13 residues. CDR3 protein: CASSVEPNEKLFF. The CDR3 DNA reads TGTGCCAGCAGTGTGGAGCCTAATGAAAAACTGTTTTTT.

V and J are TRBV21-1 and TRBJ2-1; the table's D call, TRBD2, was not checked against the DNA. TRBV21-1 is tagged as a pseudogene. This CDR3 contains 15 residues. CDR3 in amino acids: CASSGRQGTGAEQFF. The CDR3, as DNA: TGTGCCAGCAGCGGGCGGCAAGGGACGGGAGCAGAGCAGTTCTTC.

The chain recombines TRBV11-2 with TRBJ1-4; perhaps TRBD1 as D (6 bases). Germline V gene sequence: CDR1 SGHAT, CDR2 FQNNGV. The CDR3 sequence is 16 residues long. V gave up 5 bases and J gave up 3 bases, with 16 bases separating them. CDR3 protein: CASSPFGTQSNEKLFF. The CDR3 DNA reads TGTGCCAGCAGCCCCTTTGGGACACAATCTAATGAAAAACTGTTTTTT.

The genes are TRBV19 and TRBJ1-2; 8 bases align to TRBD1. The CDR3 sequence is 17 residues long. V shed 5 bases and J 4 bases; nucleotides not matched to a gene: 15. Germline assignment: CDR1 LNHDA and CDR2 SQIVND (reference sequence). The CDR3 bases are TGTGCCAGTAGTCTTAGACCTCACAGGGGGGGAATCTATGGCTACACCTTC. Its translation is CASSLRPHRGGIYGYTF. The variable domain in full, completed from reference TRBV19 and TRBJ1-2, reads DGGITQSPKYLFRKEGQNVTLSCEQNLNHDAMYWYRQDPGQGLRLIYYSQIVNDFQKGDIAEGYSVSREKKESFPLTVTSAQKNPTAFYLCASSLRPHRGGIYGYTFGSGTRLTVV.

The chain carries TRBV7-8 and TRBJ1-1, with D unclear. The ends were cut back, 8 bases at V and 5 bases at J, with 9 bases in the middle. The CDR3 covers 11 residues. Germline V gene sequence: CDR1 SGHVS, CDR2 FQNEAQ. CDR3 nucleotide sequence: TGTGCCAGCGAGATCGGGACTGAAGCTTTCTTT. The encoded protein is CASEIGTEAFF. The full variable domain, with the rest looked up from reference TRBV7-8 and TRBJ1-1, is GAGVSQSPRYKVAKRGQDVALRCDPISGHVSLFWYQQALGQGPEFLTYFQNEAQLDKSGLPSDRFFAERPEGSVSTLKIQRTQQEDSAVYLCASEIGTEAFFGQGTRLTVV.

Here the CDR3 reads CASSPPGQGANTEAFF. The CDR3 bases are TGTGCCAGCTCACCACCAGGACAGGGGGCGAACACTGAAGCTTTCTTT. V is TRBV18 and J is TRBJ1-1; 11 positions match TRBD1. The CDR3 spans 16 residues. V gave up 0 bases and J gave up 1 base; unmatched junction bases: 1. The germline CDR1 and CDR2 sequences are KGHSH and LQKENI.

The CDR3 sequence: CASSDTGTGGAGQPQHF. CDR3 nucleotide sequence: TGTGCCAGCAGCGACACCGGGACAGGGGGCGCGGGTCAGCCCCAGCATTTT. V is TRBV5-8 and J is TRBJ1-5; 12 nucleotides line up with TRBD1. This CDR3 has 17 residues. Per germline, CDR1 SGHTS and CDR2 YDEGEE. The trim removed 4 bases at V and 6 bases at J, leaving 11 bases unmatched.

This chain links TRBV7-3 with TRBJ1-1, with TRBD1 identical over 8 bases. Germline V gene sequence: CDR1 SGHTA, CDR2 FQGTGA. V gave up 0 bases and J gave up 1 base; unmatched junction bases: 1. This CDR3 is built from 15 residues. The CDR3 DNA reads TGTGCCAGCAGCTTAACCAGGGGGCCGAACACTGAAGCTTTCTTT. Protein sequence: CASSLTRGPNTEAFF.

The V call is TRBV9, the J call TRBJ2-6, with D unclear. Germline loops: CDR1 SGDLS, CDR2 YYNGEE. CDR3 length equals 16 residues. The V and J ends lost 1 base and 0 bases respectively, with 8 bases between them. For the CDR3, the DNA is TGTGCCAGCAGCGTAAAAGTTAGCTCTGGGGCCAACGTCCTGACTTTC. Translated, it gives CASSVKVSSGANVLTF.

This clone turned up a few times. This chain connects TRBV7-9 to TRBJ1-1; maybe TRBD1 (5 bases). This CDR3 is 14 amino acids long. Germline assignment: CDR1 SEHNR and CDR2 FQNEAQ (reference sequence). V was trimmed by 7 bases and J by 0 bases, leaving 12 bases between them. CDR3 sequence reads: CASTLGALNTEAFF. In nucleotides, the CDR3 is TGTGCCAGCACTTTAGGGGCATTGAACACTGAAGCTTTCTTT.

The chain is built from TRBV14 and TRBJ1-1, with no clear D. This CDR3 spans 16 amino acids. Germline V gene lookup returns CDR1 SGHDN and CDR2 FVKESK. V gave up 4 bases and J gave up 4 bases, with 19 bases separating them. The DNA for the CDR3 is TGTGCCAGCAGCCCTGAACGTCTAGTCGTGGGCACTGAAGCTTTCTTT. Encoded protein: CASSPERLVVGTEAFF.